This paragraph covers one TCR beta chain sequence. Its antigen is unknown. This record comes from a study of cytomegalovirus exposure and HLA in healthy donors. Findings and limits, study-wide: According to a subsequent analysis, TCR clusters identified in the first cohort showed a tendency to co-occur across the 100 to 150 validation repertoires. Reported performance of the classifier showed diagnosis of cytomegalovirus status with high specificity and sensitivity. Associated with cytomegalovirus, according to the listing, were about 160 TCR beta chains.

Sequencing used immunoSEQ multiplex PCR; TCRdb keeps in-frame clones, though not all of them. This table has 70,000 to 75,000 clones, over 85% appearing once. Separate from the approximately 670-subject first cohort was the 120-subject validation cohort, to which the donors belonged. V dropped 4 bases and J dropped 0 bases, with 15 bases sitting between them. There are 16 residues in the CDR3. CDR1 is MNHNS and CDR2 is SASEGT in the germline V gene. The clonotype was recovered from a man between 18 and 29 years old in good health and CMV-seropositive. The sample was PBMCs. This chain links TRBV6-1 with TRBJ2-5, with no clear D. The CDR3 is CASSVRQILYQETQYF. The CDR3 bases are TGTGCCAGCAGTGTGAGGCAGATTCTTTACCAAGAGACCCAGTACTTC.